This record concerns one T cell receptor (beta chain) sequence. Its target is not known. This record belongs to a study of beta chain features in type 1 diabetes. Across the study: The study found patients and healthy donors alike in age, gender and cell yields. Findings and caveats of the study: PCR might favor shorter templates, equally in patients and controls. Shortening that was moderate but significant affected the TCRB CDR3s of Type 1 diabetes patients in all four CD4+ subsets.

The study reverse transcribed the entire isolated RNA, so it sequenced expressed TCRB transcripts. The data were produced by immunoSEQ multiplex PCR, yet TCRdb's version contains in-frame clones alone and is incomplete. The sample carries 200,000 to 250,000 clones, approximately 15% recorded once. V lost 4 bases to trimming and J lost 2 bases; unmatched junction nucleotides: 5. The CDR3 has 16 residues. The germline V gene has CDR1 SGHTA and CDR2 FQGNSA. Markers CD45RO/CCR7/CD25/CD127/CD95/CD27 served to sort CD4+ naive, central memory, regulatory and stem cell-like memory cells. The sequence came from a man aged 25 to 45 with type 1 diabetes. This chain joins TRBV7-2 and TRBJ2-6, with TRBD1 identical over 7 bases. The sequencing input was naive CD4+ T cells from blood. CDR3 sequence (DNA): TGTGCCAGCAGCTCGAACAGGGGCACTGGGGCCAACGTCCTGACTTTC. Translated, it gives CASSSNRGTGANVLTF.